These T cell receptor beta chains were read from a single sample in a study of CD8 T cells in ankylosing spondylitis. TCRdb reprocessed the 5' RACE reads via MiXCR and lists one record per CDR3 protein. The sample shows tens of thousands of distinct CDR3 sequences, 11% of them seen only once. Material for sequencing was blood, either unsorted or a sorted T cell fraction (not recorded which). Receptors originate from a male donor with ankylosing spondylitis or in good health (not recorded which). The CDR3 runs from the conserved cysteine through the conserved F or W. Each record gives: J gene, clone size, V gene, D gene, CDR3 protein, CDR3 DNA. The D gene is left open where the match is weak. The size of a clone is reported for some rows only, either as once, few or many, or as a class for expanded clones.

>TRBJ2-1|few|TRBV5-1|-
CASGPRGDEQFF
TGCGCCAGCGGACCTAGGGGCGATGAGCAGTTCTTC
>TRBJ2-2|many|TRBV28|-
CASRKQGTLNTGELFF
TGTGCCAGCAGAAAGCAGGGGACCCTTAACACCGGGGAGCTGTTTTTT
>TRBJ2-5|many|TRBV29-1|TRBD1
CSVAPPGQEQETQYF
TGCAGCGTTGCACCTCCGGGACAGGAACAAGAGACCCAGTACTTC
>TRBJ2-7|-|TRBV3-1|-
CASSQDWGNAEQYF
TGTGCCAGCAGCCAAGATTGGGGTAATGCCGAGCAGTACTTC
>TRBJ1-2|many|TRBV20-1|TRBD1
CSAGDSLYGYTF
TGCAGTGCTGGGGACAGCCTCTATGGCTACACCTTC
>TRBJ2-7|-|TRBV12-3/TRBV12-4|-
CASRKDASSYEQYF
TGTGCCAGCAGGAAGGACGCAAGCTCCTACGAGCAGTACTTC
>TRBJ1-2|many|TRBV12-3/TRBV12-4|-
CASSLHSLGYTF
TGTGCCAGCAGTCTTCATAGTCTGGGCTACACCTTC
>TRBJ1-1|many|TRBV5-1|-
CASSLDRVGTEAFF
TGCGCCAGCAGCTTGGACAGGGTAGGAACTGAAGCTTTCTTT
>TRBJ2-7|many|TRBV5-1|-
CASSLAAESYEQYF
TGCGCCAGCAGCTTGGCGGCAGAATCCTACGAGCAGTACTTC
>TRBJ1-1|many|TRBV12-3/TRBV12-4|TRBD1
CALAHRGDTEAFF
TGTGCCTTAGCACACAGGGGAGACACTGAAGCTTTCTTT
>TRBJ2-7|few|TRBV7-2|TRBD1
CASSSGQGAATYEQYF
TGTGCCAGCAGCTCGGGACAGGGGGCGGCTACGTACGAGCAGTACTTC
>TRBJ2-2|-|TRBV6-1|TRBD1
CASSPRQGGTGELFF
TGTGCCAGCAGCCCGAGACAGGGGGGCACCGGGGAGCTGTTTTTT
>TRBJ2-7|many|TRBV4-1|-
CASSLLPGDSGPYEQYF
TGCGCCAGCAGCCTCCTTCCCGGGGACTCGGGACCCTACGAGCAGTACTTC